This TCR beta chain is drawn from a study of shared clonotypes between healthy human individuals. Findings and limits, study-wide: A handful of donors shared approximately 5% of their naive CD4 clonotypes.

How the authors handled the data: Because ImmunoSEQ provided only junction sequences with no quality scores, the filtering differed. Sequenced by immunoSEQ multiplex PCR; TCRdb stores in-frame clones only, minus some. V and J calls plus clone size are reproduced from that table; the DNA served to infer D and trimming. The repertoire has hundreds of thousands of clones, 85% to 95% of them found once; the top ten carry about 0.11%. Naivety among CD8 cells was defined by CD45RO negativity and positive CCR7 selection, thereby excluding terminally differentiated effector memory CD45RA+ cells. The CDR3 is 14 amino acids. Germline CDR1 is SGHNT and CDR2 is YYREEE (reference sequence). With 0 bases removed from V and 6 bases from J, the gap between germline ends came to 12 bases. This clone was picked up one time. The antigen remains unidentified.

This sequence originates from a woman aged 30 to 39 in good health. The specimen was naive CD8+ T cells sorted from blood. V is TRBV5-4 and J is TRBJ1-2; maybe TRBD1 (6 bases). The CDR3 bases are TGTGCCAGCAGCTTGGGAGGGGGGGCGAATGGCTACACCTTC. Its translation: CASSLGGGANGYTF.